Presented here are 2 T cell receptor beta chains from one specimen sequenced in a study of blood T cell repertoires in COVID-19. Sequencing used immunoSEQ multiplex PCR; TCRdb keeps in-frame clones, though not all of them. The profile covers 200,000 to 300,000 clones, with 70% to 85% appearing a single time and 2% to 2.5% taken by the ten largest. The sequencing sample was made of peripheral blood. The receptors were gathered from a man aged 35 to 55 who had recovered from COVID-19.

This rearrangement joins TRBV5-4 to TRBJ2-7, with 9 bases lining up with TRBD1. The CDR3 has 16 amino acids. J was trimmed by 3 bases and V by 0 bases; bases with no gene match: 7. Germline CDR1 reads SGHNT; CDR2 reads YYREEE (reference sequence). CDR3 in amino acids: CASSLDRDRVYYEQYF. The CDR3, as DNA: TGTGCCAGCAGCTTGGACCGGGACAGGGTTTACTACGAGCAGTACTTC.

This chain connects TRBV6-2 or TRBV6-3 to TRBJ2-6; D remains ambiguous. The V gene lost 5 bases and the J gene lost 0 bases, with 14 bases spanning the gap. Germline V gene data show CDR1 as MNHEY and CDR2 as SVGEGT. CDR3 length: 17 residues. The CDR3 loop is CASSPWQASSGANVLTF. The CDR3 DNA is TGTGCCAGCAGTCCATGGCAGGCGAGCTCTGGGGCCAACGTCCTGACTTTC.